This T cell receptor (beta chain) appears in the sequencing data of a study of blood T cell repertoires in COVID-19. Whole-study context: Acute and convalescent COVID-19 specimens originated in the United States, Italy and Spain.

In the source study's methods: Quantification of nucleated cells was approximated via reference gene primer amplification. Assay: immunoSEQ multiplex PCR; the TCRdb copy retains only in-frame clones and omits some. The V and J calls and clone size were taken over from that table, and D and trimming were inferred from the DNA. Of more than 30,000 clones in the sample, approximately 80% were seen once. The V end was cut by 5 bases, the J end by 1 base, with 17 bases between. CDR1 and CDR2 (germline): SGHAT, FQNNGV. The CDR3 spans 16 residues. This chain connects TRBV11-2 to TRBJ2-5; D is perhaps TRBD2 (7 bases). The receptor comes from a woman between 65 and 79 years old with acute or convalescent COVID-19. Sequencing was done on a sample of peripheral blood. This CDR3 is CASSPIWGGPQETQYF. For the CDR3, the DNA is TGTGCCAGCAGCCCCATTTGGGGGGGGCCCCAAGAGACCCAGTACTTC.